This T cell receptor (beta chain) was profiled in a study of cytomegalovirus exposure and HLA in healthy donors. CDR3 length equals 15 residues. V shed 4 bases, J shed 2 bases, and the junction held 8 bases outside the gene matches. From germline, CDR1 is SGHRS and CDR2 YFSETQ. PCR involved 60 Vbeta and 13 Jbeta primers. The assay was immunoSEQ multiplex PCR, and TCRdb's table has in-frame clones only and misses some. This sample's table reports tens of thousands of clones. As for this clone: The antigen is not known.

Whole-study findings and limits: Later, an analysis found that common viral pathogens appeared to be linked with several of the most significant clusters. Per a prior analysis, the majority of TCR beta V segments were productive roughly 87% or roughly 30% of the time. One later analysis reportedly identified an Asian-associated ancestry cluster that showed fewer N-insertions than the roughly 720-donor mean.

The sample consisted of PBMCs. The chain is built from TRBV5-1 and TRBJ1-1, with 7 bases aligning to TRBD1. This receptor was identified in a woman aged 40 to 50 in good health and CMV-seropositive. CDR3 sequence reads: CASSPGDRANTEAFF. CDR3 DNA: TGCGCCAGCAGCCCGGGAGACAGGGCTAACACTGAAGCTTTCTTT. Full variable domain (rest looked up from reference TRBV5-1 and TRBJ1-1): KAGVTQTPRYLIKTRGQQVTLSCSPISGHRSVSWYQQTPGQGLQFLFEYFSETQRNKGNFPGRFSGRQFSNSRSEMNVSTLELGDSALYLCASSPGDRANTEAFFGQGTRLTVV.